The entry below gives a single T cell receptor beta chain sequence along with its context. What it binds is unknown. In the PCR, 60 Vbeta and 13 Jbeta primers were used. Produced via immunoSEQ multiplex PCR; TCRdb's table is partial and in-frame only. The sample has fewer than 200,000 clones; around 81% are singletons. The entry originates in a study of cytomegalovirus exposure and HLA in healthy donors. V lost 8 bases to trimming and J lost 8 bases; unmatched junction nucleotides: 7. CDR3 length equals 12 residues. Germline assignment: CDR1 SNHLY and CDR2 FYNNEI. The study, taken as a whole, reports: In a later analysis, specific HLA alleles were associated with 15,000 to 20,000 TCR beta sequences at a 0.05 false discovery rate.

Healthy bone marrow donors formed the donor group. Sequenced input: PBMCs. The TCR was taken from a woman in her thirties in good health and CMV-seronegative. The chain recombines TRBV2 with TRBJ1-2, with 8 bases fitting TRBD1. DNA for the CDR3: TGTGCCAGCGGAACGGACAGGGCAGGCTACACCTTC. Its translation is CASGTDRAGYTF. The entire variable domain, with the rest obtained from reference TRBV2 and TRBJ1-2, is as follows: EPEVTQTPSHQVTQMGQEVILRCVPISNHLYFYWYRQILGQKVEFLVSFYNNEISEKSEIFDDQFSVERPDGSNFTLKIRSTKLEDSAMYFCASGTDRAGYTFGSGTRLTVV.